Listed below are T cell receptor beta chains from one sample, sequenced in a study of CD8 T cells in ankylosing spondylitis. TCRdb itself ran the 5' RACE reads through MiXCR, one entry per CDR3 protein. In the table there are 450,000 or so distinct CDR3 sequences, about 25% of which are singletons. The sample taken for sequencing was blood, either unsorted or a sorted T cell fraction (not recorded which). The origin of the receptors is a male donor with ankylosing spondylitis. CDR3s leave out the opening cysteine and the closing phenylalanine or tryptophan. Each record gives: J gene, CDR3 length, V gene, CDR3 protein.

>TRBJ2-1|12|TRBV18
ASSPLAGEGEQF
>TRBJ2-5|13|TRBV7-9
ASSLTQGRQETQY
>TRBJ2-3|15|TRBV6-5
ASSYSGRASSTDTQY
>TRBJ1-2|13|TRBV12-3/TRBV12-4
ASSFSGQGAYGYT
>TRBJ2-2|13|TRBV12-3/TRBV12-4
ASSLNLQGTGELF
>TRBJ1-1|14|TRBV2
ASRVTGGARLSEAF
>TRBJ1-2|11|TRBV5-6
ASSPGTGEGYT
>TRBJ2-5|8|TRBV29-1
SVEQETQY
>TRBJ2-1|10|TRBV12-3/TRBV12-4
ASRGPNNEQF
>TRBJ2-5|16|TRBV9
ASSVGGGAGARAETQY
>TRBJ2-1|16|TRBV11-2
ASSLELVRSLSYNEQF
>TRBJ2-1|19|TRBV29-1
SVLPIGQGVTRPLSYNEQF
>TRBJ1-3|11|TRBV12-3/TRBV12-4
ASSSHSGNTIY
>TRBJ2-1|14|TRBV7-9
ASSASRAGGRNEQF
>TRBJ1-5|13|TRBV12-3/TRBV12-4
ASSPRGRGNQPQH
>TRBJ2-1|14|TRBV5-1
ASSLDGTSIYNEQF
>TRBJ1-5|10|TRBV10-3
AISDSNQPQH
>TRBJ1-5|14|TRBV4-2
ASSQGNSHSNQPQH
>TRBJ1-5|11|TRBV7-2
ASSSGINQPQH
>TRBJ1-5|10|TRBV29-1
SVQVGGQPQH
>TRBJ2-3|15|TRBV18
ASSPETREGSTDTQY
>TRBJ2-3|12|TRBV20-1
SARYGGPTDTQY
>TRBJ2-3|12|TRBV5-1
ASSFGTNTDTQY
>TRBJ2-2|14|TRBV3-1
ASSRLSSGNTGELF
>TRBJ2-1|13|TRBV15
ATSIIIGSNNEQF
>TRBJ1-2|12|TRBV20-1
SASAPRSNYGYT
>TRBJ2-3|15|TRBV5-1
ASSPEGLAGVGDTQY
>TRBJ2-1|14|TRBV7-6
ASSSRTSGSDNEQF
>TRBJ1-1|14|TRBV13
ASSSRDSVSVTEAF
>TRBJ2-1|9|TRBV7-6
ASSLTGEQF
>TRBJ2-3|12|TRBV2
AHKDPGTTDTQY
>TRBJ1-2|11|TRBV10-3
AIRRTGDYGYT
>TRBJ2-7|12|TRBV25-1
ASSERVSSYEQY
>TRBJ2-5|13|TRBV11-2
ASSPFRGERETQY
>TRBJ2-2|14|TRBV24-1
ATSDPRQVNTGELF
>TRBJ2-6|13|TRBV7-2
ASSPQGTGANVLT
>TRBJ1-4|13|TRBV2
ASTEGSRGVEKLF
>TRBJ2-2|12|TRBV29-1
SALVGGGSGELF
>TRBJ1-6|12|TRBV5-6
ASSLWQINSPLH
>TRBJ2-6|16|TRBV3-1
ASSQRQGALAGANVLT
>TRBJ2-1|14|TRBV7-7
ASSRDQVGSYNEQF
>TRBJ1-1|11|TRBV7-9
ASSLTSGDEAF
>TRBJ2-5|13|TRBV27
ASSFDWRYQETQY